Listed below are T cell receptor beta chains from one sample, sequenced in a study of blood T cell repertoires in COVID-19. This table comes from immunoSEQ multiplex PCR, and its TCRdb copy is limited to in-frame clones, with some not included. Among about 73,000 clones, approximately 77% were seen once, and the ten largest hold under 3%. Sequencing was done on a sample of peripheral blood. These receptors were obtained from a man between 65 and 85 years old with COVID-19, enrolled during active disease. The CDR3 runs from the conserved cysteine through the conserved F or W. D genes are given only for firm matches. For some rows the clone size is stated as once, few or many, or as a class when expanded; others skip it.

V gene	J gene	clone size	D gene	CDR3 protein	CDR3 DNA
TRBV5-6	TRBJ2-1	.	.	CASSLGLGIAEQFF	TGTGCCAGCAGCTTGGGACTCGGTATCGCGGAGCAGTTCTTC
TRBV5-1	TRBJ2-1	.	TRBD2	CASSFGLAGAYYNEQFF	TGCGCCAGCAGCTTCGGACTAGCGGGAGCTTACTACAATGAGCAGTTCTTC
TRBV2	TRBJ2-5	once	TRBD2	CASSEYGRETQYF	TGTGCCAGCAGTGAGTACGGGAGGGAGACCCAGTACTTC
TRBV16	TRBJ1-1	.	TRBD1	CASSQTGTGSGEAFF	TGTGCCAGCAGCCAAACCGGGACAGGGTCAGGTGAAGCTTTCTTT
TRBV6-2/TRBV6-3	TRBJ2-7	.	TRBD2	CASSYFSGRYEQYF	TGTGCCAGCAGTTACTTTAGCGGGAGGTACGAGCAGTACTTC
TRBV11-2	TRBJ2-7	.	.	CAIATESFLEQYF	TGTGCCATTGCGACAGAATCGTTTCTCGAGCAGTACTTC
TRBV7-2	TRBJ1-6	.	TRBD1	CASSSGQGPNSPLHF	TGTGCCAGCAGCTCGGGACAGGGACCTAATTCACCCCTCCACTTT
TRBV28	TRBJ1-2	.	TRBD1	CASSPGTGVYGYTF	TGTGCCAGCAGCCCCGGGACAGGGGTTTATGGCTACACCTTC
TRBV7-2	TRBJ1-2	.	.	CASSLDNNYGYTF	TGTGCCAGCAGCTTAGACAACAACTATGGCTACACCTTC
TRBV19	TRBJ1-1	.	TRBD1	CASSIDRDQRAFF	TGTGCCAGTAGTATCGACAGGGATCAAAGGGCTTTCTTT
TRBV5-4	TRBJ1-1	.	.	CASSPGWDTGTEAFF	TGTGCCAGCAGCCCGGGGTGGGACACCGGCACTGAAGCTTTCTTT
TRBV28	TRBJ2-7	.	TRBD1	CASSLGTARQYF	TGTGCCAGCAGTTTAGGGACAGCGCGGCAGTACTTC
TRBV18	TRBJ1-5	.	.	CASLTGPGQPQHF	TGTGCCAGCTTAACAGGGCCAGGTCAGCCCCAGCATTTT
TRBV2	TRBJ2-2	.	.	CASSDMVSSTGELFF	TGTGCCAGCAGTGACATGGTTAGCAGCACCGGGGAGCTGTTTTTT
TRBV7-2	TRBJ1-1	.	.	CASSSLAGTTRTEAFF	TGTGCCAGCAGCTCCTTAGCCGGGACAACGAGGACTGAAGCTTTCTTT
TRBV6-5	TRBJ1-6	.	.	CASSTGGPLHF	TGTGCCAGCAGTACTGGGGGCCCCCTCCACTTT
TRBV28	TRBJ2-7	few	.	CASSLPGVAYEQYF	TGTGCCAGCAGTTTGCCGGGGGTGGCCTACGAGCAGTACTTC
TRBV9	TRBJ2-3	.	.	CASSAGLGADTQYF	TGTGCCAGCAGCGCAGGACTTGGGGCAGATACGCAGTATTTT